One sample yielded the 11 T cell receptor beta chains listed below, sequenced in a study of cytomegalovirus exposure and HLA in healthy donors. The PCR was carried out with 60 Vbeta primers and 13 Jbeta primers. The repertoire was sequenced with immunoSEQ multiplex PCR; TCRdb's copy has only in-frame clones and lacks some. In the table there are 170,000 or so clones, over 70% of which are singletons. The sequencing sample was made of PBMCs. The receptors were gathered from a man between 25 and 39 years old in good health and CMV-seropositive.

The V gene is TRBV11-2, the J gene TRBJ2-6; D may be TRBD1 (5 bases). CDR3 length: 16 amino acids. Trimming removed 2 bases from V and 0 bases from J, with 8 bases in between. The germline CDR1 and CDR2 sequences are SGHAT and FQNNGV. The CDR3 DNA reads TGTGCCAGCAGCTTACGACAGCTCTCTGGGGCCAACGTCCTGACTTTC. It encodes CASSLRQLSGANVLTF. The whole variable domain, remainder taken from reference TRBV11-2 and TRBJ2-6, is EAGVAQSPRYKIIEKRQSVAFWCNPISGHATLYWYQQILGQGPKLLIQFQNNGVVDDSQLPKDRFSAERLKGVDSTLKIQPAKLEDSAVYLCASSLRQLSGANVLTFGAGSRLTVL.

V gene TRBV27 combines with J gene TRBJ2-3; TRBD2 matches 7 bases. With 6 bases clipped from V and 0 bases from J, the junction kept 9 bases outside the gene matches. The CDR3 length is 16 residues. Germline CDR1 is MNHEY and CDR2 is SMNVEV (reference sequence). CDR3 nucleotides: TGTGCCAGCAGCCTTAGACTAGCAGCTAGCACAGATACGCAGTATTTT. Protein sequence: CASSLRLAASTDTQYF.

The chain recombines TRBV11-2 with TRBJ2-1; 11 bases are shared with TRBD2. This CDR3 contains 17 residues. Germline CDR1 SGHAT, CDR2 FQNNGV. J was trimmed by 1 base and V by 5 bases; bases with no gene match: 7. The CDR3 sequence is CASSPRLAGRSYNEQFF. CDR3 nucleotide sequence: TGTGCCAGCAGCCCCCGACTAGCGGGGAGGTCCTACAATGAGCAGTTCTTC.

The chain employs TRBV30 and TRBJ1-5; D not resolved. The CDR3 consists of 13 residues. Trimming cost V 4 bases and J 0 bases, with 7 bases left between them. Looked up from germline, CDR1 is GTSNPN and CDR2 is SVGIG (reference sequence). The CDR3 loop reads CAWNRYSNQPQHF. CDR3 coding DNA: TGTGCCTGGAATCGGTATAGCAATCAGCCCCAGCATTTT.

CDR3: CASSFYLRTGDRNTEAFF. CDR3 nucleotides: TGTGCCAGCAGCTTCTACCTCAGGACAGGGGACCGGAACACTGAAGCTTTCTTT. The rearrangement uses TRBV7-8 and TRBJ1-1, with 9 bases lining up with TRBD1. CDR1 and CDR2 (germline): SGHVS, FQNEAQ. This CDR3 is built from 18 residues. V dropped 3 bases and J dropped 1; count of bases not matched to a gene: 12.

This clone appeared many times. The genes are TRBV15 and TRBJ2-1; TRBD2 agrees at 10 bases. Germline CDR1 reads LNHNV; CDR2 reads YYDKDF (reference sequence). The CDR3 is made up of 13 amino acids. J lost 10 bases, V lost 2 bases, and 2 bases had no gene match. The CDR3 DNA reads TGTGCCACCAGCAGACTAGCGGGAGAGGAGCAGTTCTTC. Residues: CATSRLAGEEQFF.

The chain is built from TRBV5-1 and TRBJ2-1, with 7 bases identical to TRBD1. Germline values: CDR1 SGHRS, CDR2 YFSETQ. This CDR3 spans 15 amino acids. V was pared by 4 bases and J by 4 bases, with 8 bases of the junction left unmatched. CDR3 in amino acids: CASSQRQGSYNEQFF. The CDR3 DNA follows: TGCGCCAGCAGCCAGCGACAGGGCTCGTACAATGAGCAGTTCTTC.

The chain uses TRBV7-6 and TRBJ1-4, with a possible D match to TRBD1 (5 bases). Trimming left V 4 bases short and J 3 bases short, with 12 bases between. Germline loops: CDR1 SGHVS, CDR2 FNYEAQ. CDR3 length: 15 amino acids. The CDR3 coding sequence is TGTGCCAGCAGCTCCGCGGGGCCGGCTAATGAAAAACTGTTTTTT. It codes for CASSSAGPANEKLFF.

This clone was detected a few times. The V and J genes are TRBV7-9 and TRBJ2-7; TRBD2 agrees at 7 bases. The CDR3 extends over 14 amino acids. The junction had 5 bases not matched to a gene; V was cut back by 1 base and J by 5 bases. Germline CDR1 SEHNR, CDR2 FQNEAQ (reference sequence). The CDR3 DNA is TGTGCCAGCAGCTTAGGAGCGGGAATCGACGAGCAGTACTTC. This gives the protein CASSLGAGIDEQYF.

This rearrangement joins TRBV10-1 to TRBJ2-3; TRBD2 matches at 8 bases. In germline, CDR1 is WNHNN, CDR2 SYGVQD (reference sequence). CDR3 length: 18 residues. Unmatched junction bases numbered 13, after V lost 2 bases and J lost 3 bases. This CDR3 reads CASSETPPGLGTTDTQYF. CDR3 DNA sequence: TGCGCCAGCAGTGAGACCCCACCGGGACTAGGAACGACAGATACGCAGTATTTT.

The rearrangement joins TRBV7-8 to TRBJ2-7, with D perhaps matching TRBD1 (5 bases). This CDR3 contains 16 residues. From germline, CDR1 is SGHVS and CDR2 FQNEAQ. The V and J ends lost 5 bases and 3 bases respectively, with 20 bases between them. The DNA of the CDR3 is TGTGCCAGCAGCCCCTCTCCAGGCCAGGGAAACTACGAGCAGTACTTC. Its translation is CASSPSPGQGNYEQYF.